Sequencing of this T cell receptor (beta chain) was carried out in a study of cytomegalovirus exposure and HLA in healthy donors. About the study: From donors who were HLA-typed, an early data release held approximately 91 million unique TCRs. Findings of the study overall: As a later analysis revealed, the rate of TCR association differed by HLA locus, with DRB1 most and HLA-C fewest. Rare TCR sequences dominated, though some public TCRs recurred in many donors. Most TCR beta V segments were productive about 87% or about 30% of the time in an earlier analysis.

This CDR3 comprises 15 residues. Germline-derived CDR1 and CDR2 are WSHSY and SAAADI. The V end was cut by 5 bases, the J end by 1 base, with 14 bases between. PCR amplification relied on 60 Vbeta primers (plus 13 Jbeta primers). The method was immunoSEQ multiplex PCR; TCRdb's version includes in-frame clones alone and lacks a portion of them. The table includes hundreds of thousands of clones, roughly 89% detected once. About this clone: Its specificity is unknown.

Sequences were obtained from PBMCs. This sequence joins TRBV10-2 and TRBJ1-1; D perhaps matches TRBD1 (5 bases). The clonotype originates from a woman aged 18-29 years in good health and CMV-seronegative. The CDR3 nucleotides read TGCGCCAGCAGTAATCCCCCAGACAGGAACACTGAAGCTTTCTTT. Translation gives CASSNPPDRNTEAFF.